What follows is one TCR beta chain and its context. In the original analysis: Cell counts per sample came from amplifying reference gene primers. Sequenced by immunoSEQ multiplex PCR; TCRdb stores in-frame clones only, minus some. The V and J calls and clone size are taken from that table; D and trimming were inferred from the DNA. The sample holds about 250,000 clones, 65% to 90% seen once. This entry belongs to a study of blood T cell repertoires in COVID-19. As for the study in general: COVID-19 samples, acute and convalescent, were from the United States, Italy and Spain. From T cells, B-cell-depleted T cells, or PBMCs came the material, which was cDNA or gDNA.

From germline, CDR1 is MRHNA and CDR2 SNTAGT. V lost 6 bases, J lost 6 bases, and 9 bases stayed unmatched. The CDR3 loop spans 14 amino acids. The sample was peripheral blood. The chain recombines TRBV6-4 with TRBJ1-1; 8 bases line up with TRBD1. The clonotype comes from a woman in her 70s with acute or convalescent COVID-19. In DNA, the CDR3 is TGTGCCAGCAGCGAACAGGGGGGCCGCGCTGAAGCTTTCTTT. It yields the protein CASSEQGGRAEAFF.